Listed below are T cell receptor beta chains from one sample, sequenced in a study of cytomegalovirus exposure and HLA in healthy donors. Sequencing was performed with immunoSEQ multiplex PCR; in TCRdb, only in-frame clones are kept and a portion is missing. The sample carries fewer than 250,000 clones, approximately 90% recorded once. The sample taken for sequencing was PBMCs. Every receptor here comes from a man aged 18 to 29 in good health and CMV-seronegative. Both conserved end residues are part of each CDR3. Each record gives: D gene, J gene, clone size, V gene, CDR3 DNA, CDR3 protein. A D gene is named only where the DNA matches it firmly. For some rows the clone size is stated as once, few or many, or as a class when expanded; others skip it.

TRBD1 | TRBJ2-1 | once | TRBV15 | TGTGCCACCGGGACAGGGGGACATGAGCAGTTCTTC | CATGTGGHEQFF
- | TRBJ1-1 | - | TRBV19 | TGTGCCAGTAGTATAACTGGTGTTGTATCGGAAGCTTTCTTT | CASSITGVVSEAFF
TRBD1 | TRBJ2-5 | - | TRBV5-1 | TGCGCCAGCAGCCCGGGGACAGGGCTGAGGGAGACCCAGTACTTC | CASSPGTGLRETQYF
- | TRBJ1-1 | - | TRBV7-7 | TGTGCCAGCAGCTTAGGAGGGGGCACTGAAGCTTTCTTT | CASSLGGGTEAFF
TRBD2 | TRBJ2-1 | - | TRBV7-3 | TGTGCCAGCAGCCCGGCGGTGGGCGGGAGGGAGGAGCAGTTCTTC | CASSPAVGGREEQFF
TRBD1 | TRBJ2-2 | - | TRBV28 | TGTGCCAGCAGCTACCCTCTTAGACAGGGGTGGGACACCGGGGAGCTGTTTTTT | CASSYPLRQGWDTGELFF
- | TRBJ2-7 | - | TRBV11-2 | TGTGCCAGCAGCTTAGACCCGCGTGAGCAGTACTTC | CASSLDPREQYF
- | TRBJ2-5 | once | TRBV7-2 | TGTGCCAGCAGCTTATTAGTGAGGGAATCGGAGACCCAGTACTTC | CASSLLVRESETQYF
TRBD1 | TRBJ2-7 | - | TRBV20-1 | TGCAGCTGGACAGGTTTCCACGAGCAGTACTTC | CSWTGFHEQYF
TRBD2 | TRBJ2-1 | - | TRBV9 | TGTGCCAGCAGCGCCGTCACTAGCGCGCAGCAGTTCTTC | CASSAVTSAQQFF
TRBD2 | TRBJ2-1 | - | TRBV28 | TGTGCCAGCAGTCCTTTAGTGGGCAGACTAGCGACCTCAAATGAGCAGTTCTTC | CASSPLVGRLATSNEQFF
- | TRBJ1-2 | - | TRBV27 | TGTGCCAGCAGTTTATTGGCAGGGGCATATGGCTACACCTTC | CASSLLAGAYGYTF
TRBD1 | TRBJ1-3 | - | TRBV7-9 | TGTGCCAGCAGCCCAGGGGGGAAGGGCGTGGACACCATATATTTT | CASSPGGKGVDTIYF
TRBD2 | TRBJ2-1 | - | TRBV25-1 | TGTGCCAGCAGTGAAAGATGGGGACTAGCGGGCCACAATGAGCAGTTCTTC | CASSERWGLAGHNEQFF
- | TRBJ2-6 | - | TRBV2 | TGTGCCAGCAGAACAGGGTTCTCTGGGGCCAACGTCCTGACTTTC | CASRTGFSGANVLTF
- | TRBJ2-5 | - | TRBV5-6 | TGTGCCAGCAGCCGCATGGGGCAGATCCAAGAGACCCAGTACTTC | CASSRMGQIQETQYF
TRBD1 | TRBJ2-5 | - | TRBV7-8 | TGTGCCAGCAGCTCGGGAGTCCGCACCGGGACAGGGGGCCGGGCCCAGTACTTC | CASSSGVRTGTGGRAQYF
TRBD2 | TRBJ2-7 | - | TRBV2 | TGTGCCAGCAGACTAGCGGGGGGCACCGCGCAGTACTTC | CASRLAGGTAQYF
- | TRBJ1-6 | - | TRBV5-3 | TGTGCCAGAACCATCGGAGTCTCCAATTCACCCCTCCACTTT | CARTIGVSNSPLHF
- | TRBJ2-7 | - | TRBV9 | TGTGCCAGCAGCGTAGGAGGCAGCACCTACGAGCAGTACTTC | CASSVGGSTYEQYF
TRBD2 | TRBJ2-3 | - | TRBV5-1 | TGCGCCAGCAGCTTGGACCTAGCGGGAGCAACAGATACGCAGTATTTT | CASSLDLAGATDTQYF
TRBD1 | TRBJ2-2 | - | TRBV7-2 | TGTGCCAGCAGCTCCCGGACAGGGGATCCCGGGGAGCTGTTTTTT | CASSSRTGDPGELFF
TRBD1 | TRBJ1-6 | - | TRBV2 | TGTGCCAGCTCGGGACAGGGGCCGAGCTCCTATAATTCACCCCTCCACTTT | CASSGQGPSSYNSPLHF
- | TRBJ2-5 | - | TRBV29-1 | TGCAGCGTTTCTTCAGAGACCCAGTACTTC | CSVSSETQYF
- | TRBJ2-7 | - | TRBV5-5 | TGTGCCAGCAGCCCGAACGTTGTTCGGGGGACCGAGCAGTACTTC | CASSPNVVRGTEQYF
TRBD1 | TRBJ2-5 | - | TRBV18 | TGTGCCAGCTCACCAGCAGGGGGCCAAGAGACCCAGTACTTC | CASSPAGGQETQYF
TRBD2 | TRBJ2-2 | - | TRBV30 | TGTGCCTGTTATCGACTAGCGGGAATCGGGGAGCTGTTTTTT | CACYRLAGIGELFF
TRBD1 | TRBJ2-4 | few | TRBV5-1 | TGCGCCAGCAGCTTGGCCGGGACAGGGACAAACATTCAGTACTTC | CASSLAGTGTNIQYF
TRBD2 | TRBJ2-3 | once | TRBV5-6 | TGTGCCAGCAGCTTGGGACTAGCGGACAGCACAGATACGCAGTATTTT | CASSLGLADSTDTQYF
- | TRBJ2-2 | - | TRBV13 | TGTGCCAGCAGCATATACAGGGGGGAGCTGTTTTTT | CASSIYRGELFF
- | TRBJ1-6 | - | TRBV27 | TGTGCCAGCAGCCTAGGACAGTACGGTAATTCACCCCTCCACTTT | CASSLGQYGNSPLHF
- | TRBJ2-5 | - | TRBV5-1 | TGCGCCAGCAAAGGCGCCGGGAACCAAGAGACCCAGTACTTC | CASKGAGNQETQYF
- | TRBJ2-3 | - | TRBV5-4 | TGTGCCAGCAGCTCAACGACAACAAGAGATACGCAGTATTTT | CASSSTTTRDTQYF
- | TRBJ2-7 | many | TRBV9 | TGTGCCAGCAGCGAACAGGGAGTCCCCTACGAGCAGTACTTC | CASSEQGVPYEQYF
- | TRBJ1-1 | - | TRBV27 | TGTGCCAGCAGTTTAGTGGGGGAGGGGAACACTGAAGCTTTCTTT | CASSLVGEGNTEAFF
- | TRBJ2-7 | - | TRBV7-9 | TGTGCCAGCAGCTTAGAGGGACATTCGGGCGAGCAGTACTTC | CASSLEGHSGEQYF
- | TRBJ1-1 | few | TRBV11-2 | TGTGCCAGCAGCTTTTGGGGCATGAACACTGAAGCTTTCTTT | CASSFWGMNTEAFF
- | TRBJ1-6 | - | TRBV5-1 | TGCGCCAGCAGCCCGGCCGGGGGGTTTAATTCACCCCTCCACTTT | CASSPAGGFNSPLHF
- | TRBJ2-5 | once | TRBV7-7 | TGTGCTAGCAGCTTAGACGCAGGGGCCTTAGAGACCCAGTACTTC | CASSLDAGALETQYF
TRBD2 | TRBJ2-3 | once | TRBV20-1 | TGCAGTGCTATAAAAGCGGGGACGCAGTATTTT | CSAIKAGTQYF
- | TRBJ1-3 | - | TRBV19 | TGTGCCAGTAGTCCGGGGGAGGCAAACTCTGGAAACACCATATATTTT | CASSPGEANSGNTIYF
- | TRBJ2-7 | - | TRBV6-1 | TGTGCCAGCAGCCGGGATTTCCAGGACTCCTACGAGCAGTACTTC | CASSRDFQDSYEQYF
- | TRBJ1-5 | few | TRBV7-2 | TGTGCCAGCAGCTCTCAAGGCGGGAATAGCAATCAGCCCCAGCATTTT | CASSSQGGNSNQPQHF
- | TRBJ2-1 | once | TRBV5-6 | TGTGCCAGCAGCTTGGACGGAGTGGTCTACAATGAGCAGTTCTTC | CASSLDGVVYNEQFF
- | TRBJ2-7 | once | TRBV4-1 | TGCGCCAGCAGCCAAGTTGAGCGTCACGAGCAGTACTTC | CASSQVERHEQYF
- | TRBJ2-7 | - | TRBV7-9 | TGTGCCAGCAGCTTATCGGGGAAAGAGCAGTACTTC | CASSLSGKEQYF
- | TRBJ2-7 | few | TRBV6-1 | TGTGCCAGCAGTGAGGCCCCCCCCTACGAGCAGTACTTC | CASSEAPPYEQYF
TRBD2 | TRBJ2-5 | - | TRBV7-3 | TGTGCCAGCAGCTTAATAGGCGGGGGACTTCAAGAGACCCAGTACTTC | CASSLIGGGLQETQYF
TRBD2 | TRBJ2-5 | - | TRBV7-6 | TGTGCCAGCAGCTTCGGGACTAGCGGGAGTCAAGAGACCCAGTACTTC | CASSFGTSGSQETQYF
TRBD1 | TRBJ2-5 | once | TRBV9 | TGTGCCAGCAGCGCCCCAGGGGGAGTCGGGACCCAGTACTTC | CASSAPGGVGTQYF
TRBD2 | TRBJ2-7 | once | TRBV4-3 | TGCGCCAGCAGCCAAGGGGGGACTAGCCCCTACGAGCAGTACTTC | CASSQGGTSPYEQYF
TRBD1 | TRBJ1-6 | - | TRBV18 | TGTGCCAGCTCACCGGTGACAGGGGATCTATCACCCCTCCACTTT | CASSPVTGDLSPLHF